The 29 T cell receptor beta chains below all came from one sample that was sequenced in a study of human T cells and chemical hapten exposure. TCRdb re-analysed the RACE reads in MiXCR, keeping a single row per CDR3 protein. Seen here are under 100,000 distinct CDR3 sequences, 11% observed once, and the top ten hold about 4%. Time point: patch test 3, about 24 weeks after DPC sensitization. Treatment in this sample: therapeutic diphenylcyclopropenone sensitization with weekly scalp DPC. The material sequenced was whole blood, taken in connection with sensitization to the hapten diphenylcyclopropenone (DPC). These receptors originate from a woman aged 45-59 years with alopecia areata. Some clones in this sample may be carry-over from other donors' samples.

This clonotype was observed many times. In DNA, the CDR3 is TGCAGTGCTACAGTGGTAGGGCCAAACTATGGCTACACCTTC. Amino acids: CSATVVGPNYGYTF. V usage is TRBV20-1 and J usage is TRBJ1-2, with D unresolved. The CDR3 extends over 14 amino acids. Germline V gives CDR1 DFQATT, CDR2 SNEGSKA (reference sequence). Trimming took 4 bases from V and 2 from J, leaving 14 bases between them.

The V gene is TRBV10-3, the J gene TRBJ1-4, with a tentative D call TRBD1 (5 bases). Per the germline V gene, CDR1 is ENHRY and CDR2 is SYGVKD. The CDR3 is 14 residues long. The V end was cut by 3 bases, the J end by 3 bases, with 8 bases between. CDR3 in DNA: TGTGCCATCAGTGATGGGACCTCTAATGAAAAACTGTTTTTT. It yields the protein CAISDGTSNEKLFF.

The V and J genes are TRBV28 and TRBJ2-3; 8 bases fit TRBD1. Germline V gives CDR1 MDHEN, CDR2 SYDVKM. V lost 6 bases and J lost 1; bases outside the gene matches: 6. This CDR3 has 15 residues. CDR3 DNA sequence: TGTGCCAGCAGGGCCCAGGGACAGGGCACAGATACGCAGTATTTT. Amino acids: CASRAQGQGTDTQYF.

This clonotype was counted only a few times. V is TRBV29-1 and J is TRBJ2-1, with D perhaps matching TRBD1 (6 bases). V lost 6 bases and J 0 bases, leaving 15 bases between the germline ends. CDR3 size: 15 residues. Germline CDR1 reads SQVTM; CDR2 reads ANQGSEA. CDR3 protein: CSVRIQGNSYNEQFF. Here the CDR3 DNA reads TGCAGCGTCCGGATACAGGGAAACTCCTACAATGAGCAGTTCTTC.

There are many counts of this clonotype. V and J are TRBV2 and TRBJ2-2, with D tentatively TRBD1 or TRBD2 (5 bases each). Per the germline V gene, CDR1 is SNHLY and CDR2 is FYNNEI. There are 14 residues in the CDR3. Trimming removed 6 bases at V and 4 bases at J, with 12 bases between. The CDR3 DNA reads TGTGCCAGCAGGGGGGTCCCGGCCACCGGGGAGCTGTTTTTT. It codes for CASRGVPATGELFF. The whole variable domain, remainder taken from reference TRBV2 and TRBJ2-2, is EPEVTQTPSHQVTQMGQEVILRCVPISNHLYFYWYRQILGQKVEFLVSFYNNEISEKSEIFDDQFSVERPDGSNFTLKIRSTKLEDSAMYFCASRGVPATGELFFGEGSRLTVL.

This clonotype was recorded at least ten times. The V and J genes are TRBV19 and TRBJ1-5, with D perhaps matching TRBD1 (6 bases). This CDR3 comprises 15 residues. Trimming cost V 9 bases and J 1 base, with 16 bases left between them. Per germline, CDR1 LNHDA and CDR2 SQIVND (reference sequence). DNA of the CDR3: TGTGCCAGCCAGTTTGTGGGGGCAAGCAATCAGCCCCAGCATTTT. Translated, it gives CASQFVGASNQPQHF.

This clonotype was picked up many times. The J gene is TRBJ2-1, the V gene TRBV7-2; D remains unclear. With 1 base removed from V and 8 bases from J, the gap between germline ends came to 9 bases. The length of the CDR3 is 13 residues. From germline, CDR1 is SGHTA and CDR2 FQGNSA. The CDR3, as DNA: TGTGCCAGCAGCTTAGAACTAACCGATGAGCAGTTCTTC. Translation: CASSLELTDEQFF.

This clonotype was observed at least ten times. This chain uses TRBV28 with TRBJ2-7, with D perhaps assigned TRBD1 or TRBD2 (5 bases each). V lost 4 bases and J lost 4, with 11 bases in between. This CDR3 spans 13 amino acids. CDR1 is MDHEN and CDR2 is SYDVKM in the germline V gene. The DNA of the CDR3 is TGTGCCAGCAGTTGGGACGCCAATTACGAGCAGTACTTC. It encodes CASSWDANYEQYF.

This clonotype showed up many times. CDR3 DNA: TGTGCCACCTCCGGGACAGGCTTGCGGGAGCAGTACTTC. It is translated as CATSGTGLREQYF. This chain links TRBV24-1 with TRBJ2-7; TRBD1 aligns across 8 bases. With 9 bases clipped from V and 7 bases from J, the junction kept 10 bases outside the gene matches. The germline V gene has CDR1 KGHDR and CDR2 SFDVKD. CDR3 size: 13 residues.

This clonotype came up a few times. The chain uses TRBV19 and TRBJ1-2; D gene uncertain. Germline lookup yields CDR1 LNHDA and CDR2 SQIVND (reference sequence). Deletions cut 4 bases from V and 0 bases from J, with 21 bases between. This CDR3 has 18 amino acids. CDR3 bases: TGTGCCAGTAGTACTATTGGGCAGAAACTATATTCTAACTATGGCTACACCTTC. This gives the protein CASSTIGQKLYSNYGYTF.

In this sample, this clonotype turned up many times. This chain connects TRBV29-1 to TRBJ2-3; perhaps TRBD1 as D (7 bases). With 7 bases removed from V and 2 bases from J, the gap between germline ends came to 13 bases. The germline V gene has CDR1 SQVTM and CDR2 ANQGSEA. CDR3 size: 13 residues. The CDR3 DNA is TGCAGCGCCGAGGAGGGGGCCACAGATACGCAGTATTTT. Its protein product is CSAEEGATDTQYF.

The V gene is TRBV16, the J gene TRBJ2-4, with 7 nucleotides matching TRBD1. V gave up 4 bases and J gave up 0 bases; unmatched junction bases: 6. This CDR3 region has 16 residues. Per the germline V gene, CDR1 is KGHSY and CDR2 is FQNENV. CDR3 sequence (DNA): TGTGCCAGCAGCCCACGGGACAGACTAGCCAAAAACATTCAGTACTTC. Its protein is CASSPRDRLAKNIQYF. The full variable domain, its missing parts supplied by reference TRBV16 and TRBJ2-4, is GEEVAQTPKHLVRGEGQKAKLYCAPIKGHSYVFWYQQVLKNEFKFLISFQNENVFDETGMPKERFSAKCLPNSPCSLEIQATKLEDSAVYFCASSPRDRLAKNIQYFGAGTRLSVL.

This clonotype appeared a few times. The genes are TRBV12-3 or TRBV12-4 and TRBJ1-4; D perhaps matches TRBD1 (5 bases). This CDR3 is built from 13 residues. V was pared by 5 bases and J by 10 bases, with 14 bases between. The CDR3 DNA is TGTGCCAGCAGTGTACGACAGAGGGCAAAACTGTTTTTT. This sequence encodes CASSVRQRAKLFF.

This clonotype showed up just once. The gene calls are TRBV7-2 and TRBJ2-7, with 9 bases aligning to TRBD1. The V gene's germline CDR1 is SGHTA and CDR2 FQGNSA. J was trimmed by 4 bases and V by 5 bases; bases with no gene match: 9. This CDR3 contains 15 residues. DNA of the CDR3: TGTGCCAGCAGCGAACCGGGACAGGGCCGATACGAGCAGTACTTC. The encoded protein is CASSEPGQGRYEQYF.

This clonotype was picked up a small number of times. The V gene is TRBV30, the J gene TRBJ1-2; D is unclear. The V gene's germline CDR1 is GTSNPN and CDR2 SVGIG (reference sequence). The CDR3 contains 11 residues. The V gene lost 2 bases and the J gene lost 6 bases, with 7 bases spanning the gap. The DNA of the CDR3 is TGTGCCTGGAGTCCGTCTGATGGCTACACCTTC. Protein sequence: CAWSPSDGYTF. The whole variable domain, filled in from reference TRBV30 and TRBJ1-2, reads SQTIHQWPATLVQPVGSPLSLECTVEGTSNPNLYWYRQAAGRGLQLLFYSVGIGQISSEVPQNLSASRPQDRQFILSSKKLLLSDSGFYLCAWSPSDGYTFGSGTRLTVV.

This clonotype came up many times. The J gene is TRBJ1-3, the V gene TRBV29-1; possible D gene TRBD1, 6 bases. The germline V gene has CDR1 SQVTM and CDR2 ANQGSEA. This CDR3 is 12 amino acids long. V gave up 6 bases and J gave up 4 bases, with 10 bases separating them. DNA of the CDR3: TGCAGCGTAACAGGGCCCGGAAACACCATATATTTT. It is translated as CSVTGPGNTIYF. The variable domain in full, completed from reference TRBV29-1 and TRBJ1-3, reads SAVISQKPSRDICQRGTSLTIQCQVDSQVTMMFWYRQQPGQSLTLIATANQGSEATYESGFVIDKFPISRPNLTFSTLTVSNMSPEDSSIYLCSVTGPGNTIYFGEGSWLTVV.

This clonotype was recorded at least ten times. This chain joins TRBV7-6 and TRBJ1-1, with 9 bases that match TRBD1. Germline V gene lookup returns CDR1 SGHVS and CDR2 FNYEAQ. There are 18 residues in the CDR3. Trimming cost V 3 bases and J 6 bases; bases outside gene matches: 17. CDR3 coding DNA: TGTGCCAGCAGCTTTCTGACAGGGGGTGGACCTACATGGGCTGAAGCTTTCTTT. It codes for CASSFLTGGGPTWAEAFF.

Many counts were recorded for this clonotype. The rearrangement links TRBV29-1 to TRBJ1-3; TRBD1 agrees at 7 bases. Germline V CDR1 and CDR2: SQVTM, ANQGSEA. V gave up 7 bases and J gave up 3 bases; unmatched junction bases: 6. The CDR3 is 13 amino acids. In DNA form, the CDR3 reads TGCAGCGGATTACAGGGGTTTGGAAACACCATATATTTT. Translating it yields CSGLQGFGNTIYF. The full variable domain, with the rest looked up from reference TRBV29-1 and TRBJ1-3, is SAVISQKPSRDICQRGTSLTIQCQVDSQVTMMFWYRQQPGQSLTLIATANQGSEATYESGFVIDKFPISRPNLTFSTLTVSNMSPEDSSIYLCSGLQGFGNTIYFGEGSWLTVV.

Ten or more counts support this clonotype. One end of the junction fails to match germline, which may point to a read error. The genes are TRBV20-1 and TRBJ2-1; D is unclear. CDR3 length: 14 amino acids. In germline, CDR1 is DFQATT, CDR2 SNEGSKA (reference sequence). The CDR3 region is CSARVHNSYNEQFF. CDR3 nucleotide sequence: TGCAGTGCAAGAGTCCACAACTCCTACAATGAGCAGTTCTTC.

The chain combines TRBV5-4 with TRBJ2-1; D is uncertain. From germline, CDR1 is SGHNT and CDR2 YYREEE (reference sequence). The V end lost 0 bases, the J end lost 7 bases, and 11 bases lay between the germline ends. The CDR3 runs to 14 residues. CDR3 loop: CASSLGGLGNEQFF. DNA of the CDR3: TGTGCCAGCAGCTTGGGGGGTCTGGGAAATGAGCAGTTCTTC.

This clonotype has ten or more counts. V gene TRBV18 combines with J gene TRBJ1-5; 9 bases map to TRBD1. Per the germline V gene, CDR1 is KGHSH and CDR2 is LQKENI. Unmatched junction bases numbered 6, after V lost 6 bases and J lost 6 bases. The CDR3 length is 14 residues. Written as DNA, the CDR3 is TGTGCCAGCTCCCCTGAACAGGGGGCTCAGCCCCAGCATTTT. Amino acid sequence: CASSPEQGAQPQHF.

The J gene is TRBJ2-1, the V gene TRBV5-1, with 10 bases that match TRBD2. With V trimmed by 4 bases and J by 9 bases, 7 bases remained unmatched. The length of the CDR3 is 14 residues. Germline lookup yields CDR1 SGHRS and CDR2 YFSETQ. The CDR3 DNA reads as TGCGCCAGCAGCAATCCTAGCGGGAGCGGTGAGCAGTTCTTC. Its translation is CASSNPSGSGEQFF.

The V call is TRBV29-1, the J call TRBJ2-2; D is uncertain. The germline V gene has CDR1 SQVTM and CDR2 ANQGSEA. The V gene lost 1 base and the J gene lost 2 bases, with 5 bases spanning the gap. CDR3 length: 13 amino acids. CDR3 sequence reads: CSVEVHNTGELFF. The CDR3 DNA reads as TGCAGCGTTGAAGTCCACAACACCGGGGAGCTGTTTTTT.

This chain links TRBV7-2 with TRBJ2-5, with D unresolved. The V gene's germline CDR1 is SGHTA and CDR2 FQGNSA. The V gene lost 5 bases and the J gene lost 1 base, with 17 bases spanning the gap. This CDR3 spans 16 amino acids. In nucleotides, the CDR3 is TGTGCCAGCAGCCCCCTTCTGGGTCTACCCCAAGAGACCCAGTACTTC. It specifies CASSPLLGLPQETQYF.

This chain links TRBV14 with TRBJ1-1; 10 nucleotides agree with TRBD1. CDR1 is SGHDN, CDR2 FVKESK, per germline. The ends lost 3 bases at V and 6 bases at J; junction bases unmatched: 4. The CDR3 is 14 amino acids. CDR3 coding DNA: TGTGCCAGCAGCCAGGACAGGGGGTCGTCTGAAGCTTTCTTT. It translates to CASSQDRGSSEAFF.

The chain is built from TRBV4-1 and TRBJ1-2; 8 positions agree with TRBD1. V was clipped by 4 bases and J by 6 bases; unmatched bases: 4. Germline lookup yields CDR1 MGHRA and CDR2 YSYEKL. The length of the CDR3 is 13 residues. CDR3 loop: CASSLPTGDGYTF. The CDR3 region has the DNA TGCGCCAGCAGCCTCCCGACAGGGGATGGCTACACCTTC.

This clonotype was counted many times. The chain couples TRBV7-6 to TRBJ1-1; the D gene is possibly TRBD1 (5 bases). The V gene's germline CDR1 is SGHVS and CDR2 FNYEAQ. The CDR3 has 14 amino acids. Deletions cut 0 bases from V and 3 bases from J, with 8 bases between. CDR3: CASSLAAGDTEAFF. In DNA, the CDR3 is TGTGCCAGCAGCTTAGCGGCGGGGGACACTGAAGCTTTCTTT. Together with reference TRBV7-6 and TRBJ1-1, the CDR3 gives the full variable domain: GAGVSQSPRYKVTKRGQDVALRCDPISGHVSLYWYRQALGQGPEFLTYFNYEAQQDKSGLPNDRFSAERPEGSISTLTIQRTEQRDSAMYRCASSLAAGDTEAFFGQGTRLTVV.

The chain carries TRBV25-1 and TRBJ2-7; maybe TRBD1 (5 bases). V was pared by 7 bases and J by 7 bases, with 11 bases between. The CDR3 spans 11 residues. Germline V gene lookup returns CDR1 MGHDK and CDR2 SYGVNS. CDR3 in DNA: TGTGCCAGCAATTGGGGCGCAGAGCAGTACTTC. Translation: CASNWGAEQYF.

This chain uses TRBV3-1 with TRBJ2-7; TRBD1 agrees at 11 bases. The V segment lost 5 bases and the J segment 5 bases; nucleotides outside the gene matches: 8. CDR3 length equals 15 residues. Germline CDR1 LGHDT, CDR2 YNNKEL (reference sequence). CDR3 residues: CASSYPGQGDHEQYF. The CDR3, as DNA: TGTGCCAGCAGCTACCCGGGACAGGGGGACCACGAGCAGTACTTC.